Listed here are 21 T cell receptor beta chains from one sample, sequenced in a study of blood T cell repertoires in COVID-19. The protocol was immunoSEQ multiplex PCR, while the TCRdb copy is restricted to in-frame clones and leaves out a portion. The table has some 87,000 clones, around 78% seen once. Sequenced sample: peripheral blood. Receptors were obtained from a human donor in a cohort sampled during active COVID-19.

The rearrangement joins TRBV5-1 to TRBJ2-3; TRBD2 aligns across 13 bases. CDR1 and CDR2 from the germline V gene are SGHRS and YFSETQ. The CDR3 length is 17 residues. Trimming at V came to 3 bases and at J to 4 bases, leaving 8 bases not matched to a gene. This chain's CDR3 is CASSSGLAGISADTQYF. For the CDR3, the DNA is TGCGCCAGCAGCTCGGGACTAGCGGGGATTTCGGCAGATACGCAGTATTTT.

CDR3 bases: TGTGCCAGCAGCTTGCGGGGAGGACTGCAAGAGACCCAGTACTTC. Its protein is CASSLRGGLQETQYF. This chain links TRBV7-9 with TRBJ2-5, with a tentative D call TRBD2 (6 bases). The germline CDR1 and CDR2 sequences are SEHNR and FQNEAQ (reference sequence). The CDR3 spans 15 residues. The germline V and J ends were trimmed by 3 bases and 2 bases, with 13 bases remaining between them.

There are a few counts of this clone. The chain combines TRBV16 with TRBJ2-1; D might be TRBD1 (5 bases). This CDR3 contains 16 residues. Trimming took off 0 bases at V and 5 bases at J, with 14 bases between the two ends. The germline CDR1 and CDR2 sequences are KGHSY and FQNENV. The CDR3 DNA sequence: TGTGCCAGCAGCCAATCGACAGTAGGGATTAACAATGAGCAGTTCTTC. Translation: CASSQSTVGINNEQFF.

The genes are TRBV7-8 and TRBJ2-5, with 10 positions matching TRBD1. Per germline, CDR1 SGHVS and CDR2 FQNEAQ. J was trimmed by 5 bases and V by 5 bases; bases with no gene match: 11. The CDR3 extends over 16 amino acids. The CDR3 nucleotides are TGTGCCAGCAGCACCCCTCGGACAGGGGGTCGGGAGACCCAGTACTTC. Translating it yields CASSTPRTGGRETQYF.

This clone was detected a few times. The V gene is TRBV19, the J gene TRBJ2-7; 8 positions agree with TRBD2. The CDR3 is made up of 15 amino acids. The V segment lost 5 bases and the J segment 2 bases; nucleotides outside the gene matches: 8. Germline loops: CDR1 LNHDA, CDR2 SQIVND (reference sequence). The CDR3 DNA follows: TGTGCCAGTAGTCCTACTAGCGGAGAAACCTACGAGCAGTACGTC. This sequence encodes CASSPTSGETYEQYV.

This sequence joins TRBV5-1 and TRBJ2-2; D is possibly TRBD2 (5 bases). In germline, CDR1 is SGHRS, CDR2 YFSETQ. V dropped 2 bases and J dropped 7 bases, with 18 bases sitting between them. The CDR3 totals 16 residues. The CDR3 region has the DNA TGCGCCAGCAGCTTTGGCTTGTTGACCGCGGGCGGGGAGCTGTTTTTT. This sequence encodes CASSFGLLTAGGELFF. The full variable domain, completed using reference TRBV5-1 and TRBJ2-2, is KAGVTQTPRYLIKTRGQQVTLSCSPISGHRSVSWYQQTPGQGLQFLFEYFSETQRNKGNFPGRFSGRQFSNSRSEMNVSTLELGDSALYLCASSFGLLTAGGELFFGEGSRLTVL.

The chain recombines TRBV7-6 with TRBJ1-1; D uncertain. V shed 5 bases and J shed 0 bases, with 10 bases lying between them. CDR3 length: 14 amino acids. The germline gives CDR1 SGHVS, CDR2 FNYEAQ. The CDR3, as DNA: TGTGCCAGCAGCCCCATGGTAGTGAACACTGAAGCTTTCTTT. It codes for CASSPMVVNTEAFF.

The genes are TRBV27 and TRBJ2-1, with D hard to call. Germline V gene sequence: CDR1 MNHEY, CDR2 SMNVEV (reference sequence). V dropped 4 bases and J dropped 9 bases, with 7 bases sitting between them. The CDR3 extends over 11 amino acids. CDR3 amino acids: CASSYLSEQFF. In nucleotides, the CDR3 is TGTGCCAGCAGTTATCTGAGTGAGCAGTTCTTC.

The chain carries TRBV27 and TRBJ2-7, with TRBD2 identical over 8 bases. The CDR3 sequence is 13 residues long. Trimming took 5 bases from V and 4 from J; bases not matched to a gene: 4. Germline values: CDR1 MNHEY, CDR2 SMNVEV (reference sequence). In nucleotides, the CDR3 is TGTGCCAGCAGTAATAAGCGGGGGTACGAGCAGTACGTC. Translating gives CASSNKRGYEQYV.

The chain employs TRBV19 and TRBJ1-1, with TRBD1 identical over 7 bases. V lost 8 bases, J lost 1 base, and 4 bases stayed unmatched. The CDR3 totals 13 residues. Germline-derived CDR1 and CDR2 are LNHDA and SQIVND (reference sequence). CDR3 DNA sequence: TGTGCCAGTGCGACAGGGTGGAACACTGAAGCTTTCTTT. Encoded protein: CASATGWNTEAFF.

The chain recombines TRBV7-2 with TRBJ2-7; 7 bases are a match to TRBD2. The CDR3 length is 14 residues. With 5 bases clipped from V and 2 bases from J, the junction kept 6 bases outside the gene matches. The germline CDR1 and CDR2 sequences are SGHTA and FQGNSA. The CDR3 here is CASSVTSRTYEQYF. The CDR3 DNA reads TGTGCCAGCAGCGTGACTAGCCGAACCTACGAGCAGTACTTC.

This sequence joins TRBV23-1 and TRBJ2-7; D gene ambiguous. TRBV23-1 counts as an open reading frame of uncertain function. This CDR3 is built from 14 residues. Trimming shortened V by 1 base and J by 3 bases, and 10 bases separated the two germline ends. The CDR3 sequence: CASSQWAQDYEQYV. For the CDR3, the DNA is TGCGCCAGCAGTCAATGGGCTCAGGACTACGAGCAGTACGTC.

The rearrangement links TRBV24-1 to TRBJ2-2; 11 bases are a match to TRBD1. CDR1 KGHDR and CDR2 SFDVKD come from the germline V gene. The CDR3 is made up of 17 amino acids. V dropped 9 bases and J dropped 1; count of bases not matched to a gene: 9. The CDR3 DNA follows: TGTGCCACCCCGGACAGGGGGCTATATCTGAACACCGGGGAGCTGTTTTTT. Amino acid sequence: CATPDRGLYLNTGELFF.

The J gene is TRBJ2-6, the V gene TRBV19, with D uncertain. V shed 3 bases and J shed 2 bases, with 2 bases lying between them. The CDR3 spans 13 residues. The germline gives CDR1 LNHDA, CDR2 SQIVND (reference sequence). This CDR3 reads CASSIAGANVLTF. CDR3 coding DNA: TGTGCCAGTAGTATCGCTGGGGCCAACGTCCTGACTTTC.

The rearrangement links TRBV6-5 to TRBJ1-3; 9 nucleotides agree with TRBD1. The V gene's germline CDR1 is MNHEY and CDR2 SVGAGI. The CDR3 loop spans 15 amino acids. Unmatched junction bases numbered 3, after V lost 4 bases and J lost 2 bases. The CDR3 sequence is CASSLGQGPGNTIYF. DNA for the CDR3: TGTGCCAGCAGTTTGGGACAGGGCCCTGGAAACACCATATATTTT.

This chain links TRBV11-3 with TRBJ2-3; TRBD1 agrees at 7 bases. The CDR3 is 19 amino acids. The germline gives CDR1 SGHNT, CDR2 YENEEA. J gave up 0 bases and V 5 bases, and 17 bases lay outside the gene matches. The CDR3 bases are TGTGCCAGCAGCGGATGGGACAGCGTTTTTCCAACTAGCACAGATACGCAGTATTTT. Encoded protein: CASSGWDSVFPTSTDTQYF.

This chain connects TRBV4-1 to TRBJ2-1; TRBD2 agrees at 8 bases. Germline lookup yields CDR1 MGHRA and CDR2 YSYEKL. The CDR3 runs 14 residues. V was pared by 0 bases and J by 6 bases, with 1 base of the junction left unmatched. CDR3 loop: CASSQDGRGNEQFF. The CDR3 DNA is TGCGCCAGCAGCCAAGACGGGAGGGGCAATGAGCAGTTCTTC.

This chain links TRBV19 with TRBJ2-1; D might be TRBD1 (6 bases). The CDR3 length is 13 residues. V was pared by 9 bases and J by 3 bases, with 12 bases between. The V gene's germline CDR1 is LNHDA and CDR2 SQIVND (reference sequence). CDR3 sequence (DNA): TGTGCCAGCACTAAGGGACACTACAATGAGCAGTTCTTC. As protein: CASTKGHYNEQFF. The whole variable domain, remainder taken from reference TRBV19 and TRBJ2-1, is DGGITQSPKYLFRKEGQNVTLSCEQNLNHDAMYWYRQDPGQGLRLIYYSQIVNDFQKGDIAEGYSVSREKKESFPLTVTSAQKNPTAFYLCASTKGHYNEQFFGPGTRLTVL.

The chain combines TRBV4-1 with TRBJ1-1; D may be TRBD1 (6 bases). In germline, CDR1 is MGHRA, CDR2 YSYEKL. Trimming removed 7 bases at V and 1 base at J, with 10 bases between. The CDR3 totals 13 residues. The CDR3: CASTVTGNTEAFF. For the CDR3, the DNA is TGCGCCAGCACCGTGACAGGGAACACTGAAGCTTTCTTT.

The rearrangement uses TRBV3-1 (or the pseudogene TRBV3-2) and TRBJ2-7; maybe TRBD1 (6 bases). V was trimmed by 0 bases and J by 0 bases, leaving 9 bases between them. This CDR3 has 15 amino acids. The germline V gene has CDR1 LGHDT and CDR2 YNNKEL (reference sequence). CDR3 bases: TGTGCCAGCAGCCAAGAATTGGGGGCCTCCTACGAGCAGTACTTC. Translation gives CASSQELGASYEQYF.

This clone was counted between two and nine times. The chain recombines TRBV2 with TRBJ1-4; TRBD1 matches 7 bases. The CDR3 extends over 17 amino acids. The V gene's germline CDR1 is SNHLY and CDR2 FYNNEI. J lost 0 bases, V lost 2 bases, and 6 bases had no gene match. DNA for the CDR3: TGTGCCAGCAGTGAACTTCCCCAGGGGGCAACTAATGAAAAACTGTTTTTT. It specifies CASSELPQGATNEKLFF.